Included here is one TCR beta chain sequence, with context. Its antigen is undetermined. The data derive from a study of cytomegalovirus exposure and HLA in healthy donors. Healthy individuals who donated bone marrow served as the donors. The CDR3 is made up of 16 amino acids. Trimming stripped 2 bases from V and 0 bases from J, with 14 bases between. From germline, CDR1 is MNHEY and CDR2 SVGAGI. Study-level findings and limits: An analysis that was carried out later associated 16,951 TCR beta sequences with HLA alleles at 0.05 false discovery rate.

The study ran its PCR with 60 Vbeta and 13 Jbeta primers. Libraries were prepared by immunoSEQ multiplex PCR; TCRdb keeps only in-frame clonotypes and omits some of them. Of under 200,000 clones listed, approximately 80% were seen once; the top ten hold under 3%. The sequence derives from a woman between 45 and 60 years old in good health and CMV-seronegative. Sequencing was carried out using PBMCs. The V gene is TRBV6-5, the J gene TRBJ2-7; a weak D match, TRBD2 (5 bases). The CDR3 region has the DNA TGTGCCAGCAGTTACGGTTCGGGATCTAGCTCCTACGAGCAGTACTTC. Translated, it gives CASSYGSGSSSYEQYF.